This T cell receptor (beta chain) was retrieved from a study of shared clonotypes between healthy human individuals. Germline V gives CDR1 MNHEY, CDR2 SVGAGI. CDR3 length equals 13 residues. V lost 0 bases, J lost 3 bases, and 5 bases lay in between. CD4+ cell separation produced CD45RA+ naive and CD45RA-negative memory subsets. This clone occurred once. What it recognizes is unknown. Measured with immunoSEQ multiplex PCR; TCRdb has only the in-frame clones, and not every one. In the table there are some 1.5 million clones, around 98% of which are singletons. Study findings and constraints: Investigators collected only blood, and repertoires in tissues likely differ. Donors were few, which limited the genetic and exposure-history diversity represented. Among non-shared clonotypes, generation probabilities were lower than among those shared by all four donors.

The sequence was collected from a man aged 25 to 40 in good health. The rearrangement uses TRBV6-5 and TRBJ2-5; D call uncertain. The material sequenced was naive CD4+ T cells sorted from blood. Described subset: CD45RA+ positively selected. CDR3: CASSYSSEETQYF. The CDR3 DNA reads as TGTGCCAGCAGTTACTCGTCAGAAGAGACCCAGTACTTC.